This T cell receptor beta chain is from a study of CD8 T cells in Susac syndrome. Stable or active relapsing-remitting multiple sclerosis, untreated and meeting revised McDonald criteria, defined the controls. RNA in amounts of about 0.5 to 1 ug was reverse transcribed with random hexamers. TCRdb passed the immunoSEQ multiplex PCR reads through MiXCR, listing each CDR3 protein once. Here the sample spans some 52,000 distinct CDR3 sequences, 93% being singletons. This receptor was taken from a human donor with multiple sclerosis. Sequenced input: CD8+ T cells from PBMCs.

The CDR3 region is CSARAPNTGELFF. CDR3 nucleotides: TGCAGTGCTAGGGCCCCGAACACCGGGGAGCTGTTTTTT. The J gene is TRBJ2-2, the V gene TRBV20-1; D gene ambiguous. Germline CDR1 reads DFQATT; CDR2 reads SNEGSKA (reference sequence). The CDR3 consists of 13 residues. Trimming pared 3 bases from V and 0 bases from J, leaving 5 bases between.